This T cell receptor (beta chain) was sequenced during a study of metastatic and nonmetastatic thyroid tumors. Study-wide background: A comparison of repertoires was made across blood and tumor or nodule tissue from malignant and benign thyroid patients.

The table lists this clone with many counts. Its antigen is as yet unknown. Before thyroid surgery, none of the patients had received any treatment. Study-wide findings and caveats: Patients with malignant thyroid tumors reportedly had significantly higher TCR beta diversity than those with benign nodules, in blood and tumor.

Germline V gene sequence: CDR1 SNHLY, CDR2 FYNNEI. V gave up 3 bases and J gave up 4 bases, with 12 bases separating them. This CDR3 has 14 amino acids. Authors' methods: To classify distant metastasis in papillary thyroid cancer, a model was built from CDR3 differences across clinicopathological groups. TCRdb redid the clone calls on the PCR reads using MiXCR. The V and J calls and clone size are TCRdb's, not the authors'. The sample includes 30,000 to 50,000 clones, 13% of them seen just once. The chain joins TRBV2 to TRBJ1-2; D possibly corresponds to TRBD1 (5 bases). The source of this sequence is a female donor with papillary thyroid cancer or a benign thyroid nodule (not recorded which). Some clones in this sample may be carry-over from other donors' samples. The material sequenced was blood. The CDR3 DNA reads as TGTGCCAGCAGTGAGTGGGGGGACGCCTATGGCTACACCTTC. Translated, it gives CASSEWGDAYGYTF.